A selection of T cell receptor beta chains follows, all from one sample in a study of OX40 agonist ivuxolimab in advanced cancers. Produced via immunoSEQ multiplex PCR; TCRdb's table is partial and in-frame only. Here the sample spans tens of thousands of clones, 90% being singletons. The starting material was CD4+ or CD8+ T cells sorted from blood, obtained in a trial of the OX40 agonist ivuxolimab. The receptors were gathered from an adult with an advanced solid tumor such as melanoma, head and neck, liver or kidney cancer. CDR3s include the opening cysteine and the closing phenylalanine or tryptophan. Fields, in order: J gene, clone size, V gene, CDR3 length, D gene, CDR3 protein, CDR3 DNA. The D gene is left open where the match is weak. Only some rows state a clone size, as once, few, many or a class for expanded clones.

>TRBJ1-5|.|TRBV27|16|TRBD1
CASSLTNRDRYQPQHF
TGTGCCAGCAGTTTAACCAACCGGGACAGGTATCAGCCCCAGCATTTT
>TRBJ2-7|.|TRBV28|14|TRBD1
CASSSKGAHYEQYF
TGTGCCAGCAGTTCCAAGGGGGCCCACTACGAGCAGTACTTC
>TRBJ1-5|.|TRBV7-2|16|.
CASSFFTAHSNQPQHF
TGTGCCAGCAGCTTCTTCACGGCCCATAGCAATCAGCCCCAGCATTTT
>TRBJ2-3|.|TRBV6-4|14|TRBD2
CASRRGSTGDTQYF
TGTGCCTCCCGGCGGGGGAGCACGGGAGATACGCAGTATTTT
>TRBJ2-5|once|TRBV28|15|TRBD2
CASSPAGGGLKTQYF
TGTGCCAGCAGCCCGGCGGGGGGAGGGCTGAAGACCCAGTACTTC
>TRBJ2-7|.|TRBV29-1|13|.
CSVVGLTDHEQYF
TGCAGCGTTGTGGGTCTGACAGACCACGAGCAGTACTTC
>TRBJ1-5|.|TRBV7-9|13|.
CASSLDSNQPQHF
TGTGCCAGCAGCTTAGACAGTAATCAGCCCCAGCATTTT
>TRBJ1-1|.|TRBV5-5|13|.
CASSFDTNTEAFF
TGTGCCAGCAGCTTCGACACGAACACTGAAGCTTTCTTT
>TRBJ2-2|.|TRBV4-1|18|.
CASSQVPLIQGRAGELFF
TGCGCCAGCAGCCAAGTCCCGTTGATACAGGGCCGGGCCGGGGAGCTGTTTTTT
>TRBJ2-2|.|TRBV7-6|16|TRBD1
CASSQGTGTNTGELFF
TGTGCCAGCAGCCAAGGGACAGGGACTAACACCGGGGAGCTGTTTTTT
>TRBJ2-6|.|TRBV30|16|.
CAWSMGRLSGANVLTF
TGTGCCTGGAGTATGGGCAGGCTCTCTGGGGCCAACGTCCTGACTTTC
>TRBJ2-3|.|TRBV15|13|.
CATSRDRPDTQYF
TGTGCCACCAGCAGAGATCGGCCAGATACGCAGTATTTT
>TRBJ2-2|.|TRBV28|15|TRBD1
CASIRGGDNTGELFF
TGTGCCAGCATACGAGGGGGCGATAACACCGGGGAGCTGTTTTTT
>TRBJ2-3|.|TRBV18|15|TRBD2
CASRPLAGVADTQYF
TGTGCCAGCCGGCCCCTAGCGGGAGTTGCAGATACGCAGTATTTT
>TRBJ2-3|once|TRBV27|16|TRBD1
CASSQRTGPPQITQYF
TGTGCCAGCAGCCAGAGGACAGGCCCCCCCCAGATTACGCAGTATTTT
>TRBJ2-1|.|TRBV9|14|.
CASSRPSSYNEQFF
TGTGCCAGCAGCCGACCCAGCTCCTACAATGAGCAGTTCTTC
>TRBJ2-3|.|TRBV5-8|15|TRBD2
CATGALAGVPDTQYF
TGTGCCACTGGGGCTTTAGCGGGAGTACCAGATACGCAGTATTTT
>TRBJ2-1|.|TRBV5-4|15|TRBD1
CASSPQGGAYNEQFF
TGTGCCAGCAGCCCACAGGGGGGCGCCTACAATGAGCAGTTCTTC
>TRBJ2-6|.|TRBV7-2|15|.
CASSLGGAGANVLTF
TGTGCCAGCAGCTTAGGAGGGGCTGGGGCCAACGTCCTGACTTTC
>TRBJ2-6|.|TRBV5-4|17|.
CASSPPGHLSGANVLTF
TGTGCCAGCAGCCCGCCGGGACACCTCTCTGGGGCCAACGTCCTGACTTTC
>TRBJ2-2|.|TRBV5-4|15|TRBD2
CASSFLAGVTGELFF
TGTGCCAGCAGCTTTCTAGCGGGGGTTACCGGGGAGCTGTTTTTT
>TRBJ1-1|.|TRBV4-1|15|TRBD1
CASSQLTGGNTEAFF
TGCGCCAGCAGCCAGTTGACAGGGGGGAACACTGAAGCTTTCTTT
>TRBJ2-6|.|TRBV5-1|15|TRBD1
CASRDRDSGANVLTF
TGCGCCAGCCGGGACAGGGACTCTGGGGCCAACGTCCTGACTTTC
>TRBJ2-3|.|TRBV5-1|14|.
CASSPWASTDTQYF
TGCGCCAGCAGCCCCTGGGCTAGCACAGATACGCAGTATTTT
>TRBJ2-1|.|TRBV27|16|TRBD1
CASSLRSRGFYNEQFF
TGTGCCAGCAGTTTGAGGAGCAGGGGGTTTTACAATGAGCAGTTCTTC
>TRBJ2-3|.|TRBV18|14|.
CASSPPSASDTQYF
TGTGCCAGCTCACCACCAAGCGCCTCAGATACGCAGTATTTT
>TRBJ1-1|.|TRBV7-9|13|.
CASSFSEGTEAFF
TGTGCCAGCAGCTTTAGTGAAGGCACTGAAGCTTTCTTT
>TRBJ2-7|.|TRBV4-1|14|.
CASSQPGARYEQYF
TGCGCCAGCAGCCAACCAGGGGCGCGGTACGAGCAGTACTTC
>TRBJ1-2|.|TRBV28|12|.
CATSRANYGYTF
TGTGCCACTTCAAGGGCTAACTATGGCTACACCTTC
>TRBJ2-7|.|TRBV28|13|.
CASGRGSWSEQYF
TGTGCCAGCGGGAGAGGGAGTTGGAGCGAGCAGTACTTC
>TRBJ2-7|.|TRBV5-1|15|TRBD1
CASSSARNQGDEQYF
TGCGCCAGCAGCTCGGCCCGGAATCAGGGGGACGAGCAGTACTTC
>TRBJ2-1|.|TRBV19|12|.
CASNMAGYEQFF
TGTGCCAGTAATATGGCGGGGTATGAGCAGTTCTTC
>TRBJ2-2|once|TRBV7-6|16|TRBD1
CASSLEQGSNTGELFF
TGTGCCAGCAGCTTAGAACAGGGGTCAAACACCGGGGAGCTGTTTTTT
>TRBJ1-5|.|TRBV7-2|14|.
CASSSKGGNQPQHF
TGTGCCAGCAGCTCCAAGGGGGGCAATCAGCCCCAGCATTTT
>TRBJ2-3|.|TRBV18|16|.
CASSPIQEFTTDTQYF
TGTGCCAGCTCACCAATACAGGAATTCACCACAGATACGCAGTATTTT
>TRBJ1-1|.|TRBV12-5|17|.
CASGLVQSGDSDGEAFF
TGTGCTAGTGGTTTGGTACAATCAGGGGATTCCGACGGTGAAGCTTTCTTT
>TRBJ2-7|once|TRBV28|14|TRBD1
CASSLRDRDYEQYF
TGTGCCAGCAGTTTAAGGGACAGGGACTACGAGCAGTACTTC
>TRBJ2-5|.|TRBV19|15|.
CASREQGTALETQYF
TGTGCCAGTAGAGAACAGGGTACAGCCCTCGAGACCCAGTACTTC
>TRBJ2-3|.|TRBV25-1|15|.
CASRGTATYTDTQYF
TGTGCCAGCAGGGGTACAGCGACTTACACAGATACGCAGTATTTT
>TRBJ1-1|.|TRBV28|14|.
CASTQHSGVAEAFF
TGTGCCAGCACCCAGCACAGTGGGGTCGCTGAAGCTTTCTTT
>TRBJ1-3|.|TRBV7-9|17|TRBD1
CASSLYYRTGQGNTIYF
TGTGCCAGCAGCCTATACTATCGGACAGGGCAAGGAAACACCATATATTTT
>TRBJ1-3|once|TRBV6-4|16|.
CASITQLTGHGNTIYF
TGTGCCAGCATCACACAGCTGACAGGACATGGAAACACCATATATTTT
>TRBJ2-7|.|TRBV27|15|TRBD2
CASSLGASGNDEQYF
TGTGCCAGCAGTTTAGGTGCTAGCGGGAACGACGAGCAGTACTTC
>TRBJ2-5|once|TRBV29-1|14|TRBD1
CSARWDQTGETQYF
TGCAGCGCGAGGTGGGACCAGACAGGGGAGACCCAGTACTTC
>TRBJ2-3|once|TRBV21-1|15|.
CASSNPCWAGDTQYF
TGTGCCAGCAGCAATCCCTGTTGGGCAGGAGATACGCAGTATTTT
>TRBJ1-3|once|TRBV30|14|.
CAWSASFSGNTIYF
TGTGCCTGGAGTGCTAGCTTCTCTGGAAACACCATATATTTT
>TRBJ1-1|.|TRBV6-6|14|.
CASSYTATGTEAFF
TGTGCCAGCAGTTACACCGCGACGGGAACTGAAGCTTTCTTT
>TRBJ1-2|.|TRBV2|13|.
CASMGNGPYGYTF
TGTGCCAGCATGGGGAACGGCCCCTATGGCTACACCTTC
>TRBJ1-1|.|TRBV5-4|15|.
CASSLTGGWNTEAFF
TGTGCCAGCAGCTTGACAGGAGGTTGGAACACTGAAGCTTTCTTT
>TRBJ1-1|few|TRBV7-8|12|.
CASSRTNTEAFF
TGTGCCAGCAGTCGTACCAACACTGAAGCTTTCTTT
>TRBJ2-2|once|TRBV2|16|.
CASRPGPNQNTGELFF
TGTGCCAGCAGACCTGGACCTAATCAGAACACCGGGGAGCTGTTTTTT
>TRBJ2-1|.|TRBV11-2|16|.
CASSLDGGTSYNEQFF
TGTGCCAGCAGCTTAGACGGCGGGACTTCCTACAATGAGCAGTTCTTC
>TRBJ2-5|.|TRBV6-5|14|.
CASRSLGGGETQYF
TGTGCCAGCAGGTCCCTAGGGGGAGGTGAGACCCAGTACTTC